One and the same sample provided the 3 T cell receptor beta chains below, sequenced in a study of T cell clonality in common variable immunodeficiency. Clones were read by immunoSEQ multiplex PCR, and TCRdb kept only the in-frame ones, dropping some. The sample presents about 31,000 clones, none singletons. The source material was peripheral blood mononuclear cells. The receptors originated from a person between 18 and 75 years old in good health.

This clone was observed at least ten times. The CDR3 end lies 3 residues beyond the end of the read and is filled in from the germline J gene. The chain links TRBV5-1 to TRBJ2-7; 11 bases are a match to TRBD1. This CDR3 region has 17 residues. Germline-derived CDR1 and CDR2 are SGHRS and YFSETQ. V lost 1 base and J lost 6; bases outside the gene matches: 12. This chain's CDR3 is CASSLLVAGQGAGEQYF. The sequenced part of the CDR3 DNA is TGCGCCAGCAGCTTGTTGGTTGCAGGACAGGGGGCGGGCGAG. The full variable domain, in which reference TRBV5-1 and TRBJ2-7 provide the parts outside the CDR3, is KAGVTQTPRYLIKTRGQQVTLSCSPISGHRSVSWYQQTPGQGLQFLFEYFSETQRNKGNFPGRFSGRQFSNSRSEMNVSTLELGDSALYLCASSLLVAGQGAGEQYFGPGTRLTVT.

About this clone itself: Read sequence stops 3 residues before the CDR3 end, and the germline J gene provides the missing end. V gene TRBV7-2 combines with J gene TRBJ2-3; 8 bases agree with TRBD2. The CDR3 runs to 15 residues. With V trimmed by 6 bases and J by 4 bases, 9 bases remained unmatched. Germline CDR1 reads SGHTA; CDR2 reads FQGNSA. The sequenced part of the CDR3 DNA is TGTGCCAGCAGAAAAGGACTAGCCCGCGCAGATACG. Protein product: CASRKGLARADT. The full CDR3 is CASRKGLARADTQYF.

This clone was picked up many times. The read gets to within 3 residues of the CDR3 end, and the germline J gene fills in the rest. This chain uses TRBV20-1 with TRBJ1-1; D remains ambiguous. Germline assignment: CDR1 DFQATT and CDR2 SNEGSKA (reference sequence). Trimming cost V 5 bases and J 4 bases, with 17 bases left between them. The CDR3 sequence is 14 residues long. The part of the CDR3 DNA that was read is TGCAGTGCTCCCCTCGGTCGGGTGGGCACTGAA. This translates into CSAPLGRVGTE. The full CDR3 protein reads CSAPLGRVGTEAFF.